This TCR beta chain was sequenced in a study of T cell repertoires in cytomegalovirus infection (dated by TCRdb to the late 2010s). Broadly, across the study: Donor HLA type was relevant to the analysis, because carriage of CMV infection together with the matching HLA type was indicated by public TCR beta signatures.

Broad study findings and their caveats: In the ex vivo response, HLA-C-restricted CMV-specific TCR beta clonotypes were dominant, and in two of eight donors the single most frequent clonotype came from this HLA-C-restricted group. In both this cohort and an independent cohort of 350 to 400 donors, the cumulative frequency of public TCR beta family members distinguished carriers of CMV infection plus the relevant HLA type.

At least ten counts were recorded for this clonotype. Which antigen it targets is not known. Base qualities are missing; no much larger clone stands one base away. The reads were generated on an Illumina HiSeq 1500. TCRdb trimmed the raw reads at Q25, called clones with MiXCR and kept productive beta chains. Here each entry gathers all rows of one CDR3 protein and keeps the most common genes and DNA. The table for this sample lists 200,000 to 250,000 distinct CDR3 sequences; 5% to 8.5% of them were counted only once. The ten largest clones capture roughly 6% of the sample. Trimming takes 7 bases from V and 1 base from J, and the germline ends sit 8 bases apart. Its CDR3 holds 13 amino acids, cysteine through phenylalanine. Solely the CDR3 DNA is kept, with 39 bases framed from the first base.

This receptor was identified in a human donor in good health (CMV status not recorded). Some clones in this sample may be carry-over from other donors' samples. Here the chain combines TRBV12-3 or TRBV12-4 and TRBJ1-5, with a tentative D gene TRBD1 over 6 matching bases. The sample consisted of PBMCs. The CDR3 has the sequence CASTGQSNQPQHF. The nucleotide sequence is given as TGTGCCAGCACAGGACAGAGCAATCAGCCCCAGCATTTT.